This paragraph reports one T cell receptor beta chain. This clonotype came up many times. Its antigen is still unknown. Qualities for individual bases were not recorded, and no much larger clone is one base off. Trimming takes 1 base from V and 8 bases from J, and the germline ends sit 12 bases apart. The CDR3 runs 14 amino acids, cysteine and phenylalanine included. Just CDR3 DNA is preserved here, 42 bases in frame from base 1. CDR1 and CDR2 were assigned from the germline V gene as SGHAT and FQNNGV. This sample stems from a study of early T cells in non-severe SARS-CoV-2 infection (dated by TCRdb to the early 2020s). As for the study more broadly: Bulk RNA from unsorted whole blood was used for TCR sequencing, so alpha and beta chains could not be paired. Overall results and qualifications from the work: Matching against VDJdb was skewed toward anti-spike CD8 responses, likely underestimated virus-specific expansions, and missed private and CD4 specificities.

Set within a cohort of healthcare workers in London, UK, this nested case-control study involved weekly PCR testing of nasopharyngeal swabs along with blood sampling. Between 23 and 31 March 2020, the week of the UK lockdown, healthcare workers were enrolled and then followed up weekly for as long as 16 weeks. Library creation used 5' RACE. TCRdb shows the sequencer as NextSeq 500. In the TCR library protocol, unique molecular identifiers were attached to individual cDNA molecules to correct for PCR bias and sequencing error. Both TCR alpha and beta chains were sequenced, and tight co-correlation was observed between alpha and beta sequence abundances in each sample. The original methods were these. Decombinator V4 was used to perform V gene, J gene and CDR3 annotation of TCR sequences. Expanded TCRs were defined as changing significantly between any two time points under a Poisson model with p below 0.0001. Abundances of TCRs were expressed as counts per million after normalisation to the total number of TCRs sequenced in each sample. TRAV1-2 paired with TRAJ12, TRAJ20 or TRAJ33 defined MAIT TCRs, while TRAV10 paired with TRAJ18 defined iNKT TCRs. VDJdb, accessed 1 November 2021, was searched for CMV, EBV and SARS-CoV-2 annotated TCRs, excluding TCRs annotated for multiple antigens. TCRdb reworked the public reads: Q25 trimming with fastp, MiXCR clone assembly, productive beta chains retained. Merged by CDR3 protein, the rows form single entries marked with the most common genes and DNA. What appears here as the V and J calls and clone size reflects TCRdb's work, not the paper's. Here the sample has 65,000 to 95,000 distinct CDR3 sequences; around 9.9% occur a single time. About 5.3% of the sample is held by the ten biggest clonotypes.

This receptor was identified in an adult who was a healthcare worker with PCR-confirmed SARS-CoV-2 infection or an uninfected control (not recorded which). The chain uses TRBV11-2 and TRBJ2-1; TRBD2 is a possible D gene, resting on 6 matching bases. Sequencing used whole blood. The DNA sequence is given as TGTGCCAGCAGCTTAGGGGGACTTCCCGATGAGCAGTTCTTC. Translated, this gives CASSLGGLPDEQFF.